Listed here are 19 T cell receptor beta chains from one sample, sequenced in a study of CD8+ T cells in alopecia areata. Treatment meaning: oral pan-JAK inhibitor, 5-10 mg twice daily. Extracted from the samples, RNA was reverse transcribed into cDNA to serve as the sequencing template. The table came from immunoSEQ multiplex PCR; TCRdb's copy has only in-frame clones and leaves some out. The table lists hundreds of thousands of clones, nearly 60% of them singletons. The sequences come from CD4+ T cells sorted from blood, collected at week 24, from a patient treated with tofacitinib. Receptors were obtained from a human donor with alopecia areata.

This clone has only a few counts. The chain links TRBV5-5 to TRBJ1-5; D ambiguous. Trimming took 1 base from V and 7 from J, leaving 12 bases between them. The length of the CDR3 is 14 residues. From germline, CDR1 is SGHKS and CDR2 YYEKEE (reference sequence). The CDR3 sequence: CASSLWRKGQPQHF. DNA for the CDR3: TGTGCCAGCAGCTTGTGGCGGAAGGGCCAGCCCCAGCATTTT.

V is TRBV30 and J is TRBJ1-5; unclear D gene. The CDR3 runs to 14 residues. V lost 4 bases to trimming and J lost 4 bases, with 14 bases between them. The germline V gene encodes CDR1 GTSNPN and CDR2 SVGIG (reference sequence). CDR3 nucleotides: TGTGCCTGGACTAACCGAATGGGGAATCAGCCCCAGCATTTT. This sequence encodes CAWTNRMGNQPQHF.

This chain connects TRBV7-9 to TRBJ2-1; 9 nucleotides agree with TRBD1. Germline V CDR1 and CDR2: SEHNR, FQNEAQ (reference sequence). With V trimmed by 4 bases and J by 6 bases, 7 bases remained unmatched. The CDR3 runs to 15 residues. The CDR3 loop is CASSSGQGYINEQFF. DNA for the CDR3: TGTGCCAGCAGCTCAGGACAGGGGTACATCAATGAGCAGTTCTTC.

The J gene is TRBJ2-3, the V gene TRBV30; D tentatively fits TRBD1 or TRBD2 (5 bases each). The CDR3 is made up of 15 amino acids. CDR1 and CDR2 (germline): GTSNPN, SVGIG (reference sequence). Trimming pared 3 bases from V and 1 base from J, leaving 14 bases between. CDR3: CAWSKGWTGTDTQYF. The CDR3 coding sequence is TGTGCCTGGAGCAAGGGGTGGACTGGCACAGATACGCAGTATTTT.

The genes are TRBV29-1 and TRBJ1-2; D not resolved. Trimming shortened V by 3 bases and J by 6 bases, and 11 bases separated the two germline ends. The CDR3 is 12 residues long. In germline, CDR1 is SQVTM, CDR2 ANQGSEA. CDR3 sequence reads: CSVELGNNGYTF. DNA for the CDR3: TGCAGCGTTGAGCTGGGGAACAATGGCTACACCTTC.

The rearrangement uses TRBV5-6 and TRBJ2-5, with 8 positions matching TRBD2. Germline V gene sequence: CDR1 SGHDT, CDR2 YYEEEE. The V gene end was trimmed by 2 bases and the J gene end by 1 base; junction bases not matched to a gene: 7. This CDR3 contains 16 residues. The CDR3 nucleotides are TGTGCCAGCAGCTTCGGGCTAGCGGGCTTCCAAGAGACCCAGTACTTC. Translated, it gives CASSFGLAGFQETQYF.

The chain carries TRBV9 and TRBJ2-1, with TRBD1 matching 7 bases. The V gene's germline CDR1 is SGDLS and CDR2 YYNGEE. The CDR3 contains 16 residues. The V and J ends lost 0 bases and 0 bases, in that order; junction bases with no gene match: 3. CDR3 protein: CASSVEGQSSYNEQFF. The CDR3 nucleotides read TGTGCCAGCAGCGTAGAGGGACAGAGCTCCTACAATGAGCAGTTCTTC.

This chain uses TRBV4-2 with TRBJ1-2; D gene uncertain. Germline assignment: CDR1 LGHNA and CDR2 YNFKEQ. The CDR3 totals 14 residues. Trimming shortened V by 1 base and J by 4 bases, and 10 bases separated the two germline ends. CDR3 DNA sequence: TGTGCCAGCAGCCAAGGTACCGGTACCTATGGCTACACCTTC. Residues: CASSQGTGTYGYTF.

In its sample, this clone was seen a few times. The rearrangement joins TRBV9 to TRBJ1-2; TRBD1 matches at 9 bases. Trimming took 2 bases from V and 7 from J; bases not matched to a gene: 6. The CDR3 is 14 amino acids. Germline CDR1 and CDR2: SGDLS and YYNGEE. DNA for the CDR3: TGTGCCAGCAGCGTTATAACAGGGGGCCTTGGCTACACCTTC. This gives the protein CASSVITGGLGYTF. Full variable domain (remainder filled in from reference TRBV9 and TRBJ1-2): DSGVTQTPKHLITATGQRVTLRCSPRSGDLSVYWYQQSLDQGLQFLIQYYNGEERAKGNILERFSAQQFPDLHSELNLSSLELGDSALYFCASSVITGGLGYTFGSGTRLTVV.

The chain employs TRBV4-3 and TRBJ2-1; 14 bases agree with TRBD2. The CDR3 spans 18 residues. J gave up 5 bases and V 0 bases, and 6 bases lay outside the gene matches. Germline CDR1 and CDR2: LGHNA and YSLEER. The CDR3 region is CASSQDTQGLAGDNEQFF. The CDR3, as DNA: TGCGCCAGCAGCCAAGATACCCAGGGACTAGCGGGGGACAATGAGCAGTTCTTC.

V is TRBV7-2 and J is TRBJ2-5; TRBD2 matches at 12 bases. Unmatched junction bases numbered 9, after V lost 6 bases and J lost 1 base. Germline CDR1 reads SGHTA; CDR2 reads FQGNSA. This CDR3 contains 17 residues. CDR3 bases: TGTGCCAGCAGTCCAAGGTGGACTAGCGGGGTCCAAGAGACCCAGTACTTC. It yields the protein CASSPRWTSGVQETQYF.

This clone appeared a few times. The rearrangement links TRBV11-2 to TRBJ2-5; 8 nucleotides align to TRBD2. Germline V gene data show CDR1 as SGHAT and CDR2 as FQNNGV. This CDR3 has 16 amino acids. Germline trimming cut 8 bases from V and 5 bases from J; bases unmatched to any gene: 16. CDR3 in amino acids: CASSTPRGGGVETQYF. In nucleotides, the CDR3 is TGTGCCAGCTCCACCCCCCGGGGGGGCGGAGTGGAGACCCAGTACTTC.

J is TRBJ1-5 and V is TRBV4-3; D uncertain. Trimming removed 3 bases at V and 0 bases at J, with 12 bases between. Per germline, CDR1 LGHNA and CDR2 YSLEER. This CDR3 contains 16 residues. The CDR3 protein is CASSHSSYYSNQPQHF. The DNA of the CDR3 is TGCGCCAGCAGCCACAGTTCATATTATAGCAATCAGCCCCAGCATTTT.

The rearrangement uses TRBV9 and TRBJ1-2; D gene unclear. V shed 6 bases and J shed 7 bases, with 13 bases lying between them. The CDR3 totals 12 residues. Germline lookup yields CDR1 SGDLS and CDR2 YYNGEE. The CDR3 reads CASNAVEAGYTF. The CDR3 nucleotides are TGTGCCAGCAATGCGGTGGAGGCTGGCTACACCTTC.

This clone was detected only a few times. J is TRBJ2-3 and V is TRBV28; 12 positions match TRBD2. V dropped 5 bases and J dropped 0; count of bases not matched to a gene: 6. CDR3 length: 17 amino acids. Germline V CDR1 and CDR2: MDHEN, SYDVKM. CDR3 region: CASSRTGLAGSTDTQYF. CDR3 in DNA: TGTGCCAGCAGTCGAACCGGACTAGCGGGGAGCACAGATACGCAGTATTTT.

The gene calls are TRBV27 and TRBJ1-3; the D gene is possibly TRBD1 (6 bases). CDR3 size: 13 residues. Trimming took 5 bases from V and 5 from J, leaving 10 bases between them. Germline lookup yields CDR1 MNHEY and CDR2 SMNVEV (reference sequence). The CDR3 protein is CASSRRDRNTIYF. CDR3 in DNA: TGTGCCAGCAGTCGGAGGGACAGAAACACCATATATTTT.

The chain carries TRBV29-1 and TRBJ2-5; D not resolved. Deletions cut 2 bases from V and 4 bases from J, with 14 bases between. The CDR3 extends over 14 amino acids. CDR1 and CDR2 from the germline V gene are SQVTM and ANQGSEA. This chain's CDR3 is CSVELWNGLETQYF. In DNA form, the CDR3 reads TGCAGCGTTGAATTGTGGAATGGGCTAGAGACCCAGTACTTC.

This chain joins TRBV7-2 and TRBJ2-7, with a weak D call TRBD1 (6 bases). This CDR3 comprises 16 residues. Germline V lookup: CDR1 SGHTA, CDR2 FQGNSA. V shed 5 bases and J shed 0 bases, with 17 bases lying between them. This CDR3 is CASSQSQGFRSYEQYF. CDR3 DNA sequence: TGTGCCAGCAGCCAATCCCAGGGGTTTCGCTCCTACGAGCAGTACTTC.

This clone occurred a few times. The gene calls are TRBV14 and TRBJ1-6; D uncertain. The V end lost 4 bases, the J end lost 9 bases, and 16 bases lay between the germline ends. The CDR3 sequence is 15 residues long. Germline V gene sequence: CDR1 SGHDN, CDR2 FVKESK. The CDR3 DNA sequence: TGTGCCAGCAGCCGGGAGGCTCCAGCCCTTTCACCCCTCCACTTT. Its protein product is CASSREAPALSPLHF. Together with reference TRBV14 and TRBJ1-6, the CDR3 gives the full variable domain: EAGVTQFPSHSVIEKGQTVTLRCDPISGHDNLYWYRRVMGKEIKFLLHFVKESKQDESGMPNNRFLAERTGGTYSTLKVQPAELEDSGVYFCASSREAPALSPLHFGNGTRLTVT.